This TCR beta chain was captured by sequencing in a study of blood T cell repertoires in COVID-19. Across the whole study: Nucleic acid was either cDNA or gDNA, and it came from T cells, B-cell-depleted T cells, or PBMCs.

Assay used: immunoSEQ multiplex PCR; TCRdb lists only in-frame clones, some missing. Here the sample spans about 240,000 clones, around 83% being singletons. This CDR3 has 13 amino acids. Germline V gene sequence: CDR1 KGHSH, CDR2 LQKENI. V was shortened by 6 bases and J by 1 base, with 6 bases between the two germline ends. Sequencing was carried out using peripheral blood. The clonotype was recovered from a man younger than 40 who had recovered from COVID-19. The V call is TRBV18, the J call TRBJ2-2, with D unclear. CDR3 bases: TGTGCCAGCTCGGAGTGGAACACCGGGGAGCTGTTTTTT. Translated, it gives CASSEWNTGELFF.